A single sample is the source of the 8 T cell receptor beta chains below, sequenced in a study of cytomegalovirus exposure and HLA in healthy donors. This PCR relied on a set of 60 Vbeta primers and 13 Jbeta primers. This table comes from immunoSEQ multiplex PCR, and its TCRdb copy is limited to in-frame clones, with some not included. This sample has about 89,000 clones, with roughly 80% found just once. The specimen sequenced was PBMCs. Receptors originate from a male donor in good health and CMV-seronegative.

In DNA, the CDR3 is TGTGCCAGCAGCTCCGGGACTTTCGGCACAGATACGCAGTATTTT. It codes for CASSSGTFGTDTQYF. The chain couples TRBV7-2 to TRBJ2-3; possibly TRBD2 for D (6 bases). The germline V and J ends were trimmed by 4 bases and 1 base, with 12 bases remaining between them. The germline gives CDR1 SGHTA, CDR2 FQGNSA. CDR3 length equals 15 residues.

A single count supports this clone. The chain joins TRBV9 to TRBJ2-3, with D perhaps matching TRBD1 (6 bases). Looked up from germline, CDR1 is SGDLS and CDR2 is YYNGEE. Trimming left V 4 bases short and J 2 bases short, with 17 bases between. The CDR3 covers 16 residues. Written as DNA, the CDR3 is TGTGCCAGCAGCATTAACCAGGGGCGGACCACAGATACGCAGTATTTT. It encodes CASSINQGRTTDTQYF.

This clone occurred once. This chain links TRBV19 with TRBJ2-7, with 9 bases fitting TRBD1. Germline-derived CDR1 and CDR2 are LNHDA and SQIVND (reference sequence). V shed 6 bases and J 0 bases; nucleotides not matched to a gene: 12. This CDR3 spans 17 amino acids. CDR3: CASSPATGGLTSYEQYF. The CDR3 coding sequence is TGTGCCAGTAGCCCCGCTACAGGGGGCCTTACCTCCTACGAGCAGTACTTC.

The rearrangement links TRBV5-1 to TRBJ1-1, with TRBD1 matching over 8 bases. This CDR3 has 18 residues. From germline, CDR1 is SGHRS and CDR2 YFSETQ. The junction had 14 bases not matched to a gene; V was cut back by 4 bases and J by 0 bases. CDR3 protein: CASSLRSLDRVMNTEAFF. The DNA for the CDR3 is TGCGCCAGCAGCCTTAGATCCCTGGACAGGGTGATGAACACTGAAGCTTTCTTT.

CDR3 sequence reads: CASRSQPQVSNTEAFF. DNA for the CDR3: TGTGCCAGCAGGAGTCAACCACAGGTGTCTAACACTGAAGCTTTCTTT. The chain couples TRBV28 to TRBJ1-1; possible D gene TRBD1, 5 bases. The CDR3 extends over 16 amino acids. The V gene lost 6 bases and the J gene lost 2 bases, with 19 bases spanning the gap. Per germline, CDR1 MDHEN and CDR2 SYDVKM.

The CDR3, as DNA: TGTGCCAGCGGAACTGGACTTCGAATCTACAATGAGCAGTTCTTC. It encodes CASGTGLRIYNEQFF. The chain uses TRBV6-5 and TRBJ2-1, with D tentatively TRBD2 (5 bases). Trimming left V 8 bases short and J 3 bases short, with 17 bases between. This CDR3 has 15 residues. Per germline, CDR1 MNHEY and CDR2 SVGAGI.

This clone occurred once. The V call is TRBV11-3, the J call TRBJ2-3; a weak D match, TRBD2 (6 bases). This CDR3 is built from 17 residues. V lost 1 base, J lost 0 bases, and 14 bases lay in between. CDR1 is SGHNT, CDR2 YENEEA, per germline. The CDR3 region is CASSLAGGMGSTDTQYF. DNA of the CDR3: TGTGCCAGCAGCTTAGCCGGAGGGATGGGGAGCACAGATACGCAGTATTTT.

V gene TRBV5-1 combines with J gene TRBJ2-1; a possible D gene is TRBD2 (5 bases). V was cut by 4 bases and J by 2 bases, with 10 bases left in between. Germline assignment: CDR1 SGHRS and CDR2 YFSETQ. CDR3 size: 14 residues. The CDR3: CASSGVEAYNEQFF. Written as DNA, the CDR3 is TGCGCCAGCAGCGGGGTGGAGGCCTACAATGAGCAGTTCTTC.